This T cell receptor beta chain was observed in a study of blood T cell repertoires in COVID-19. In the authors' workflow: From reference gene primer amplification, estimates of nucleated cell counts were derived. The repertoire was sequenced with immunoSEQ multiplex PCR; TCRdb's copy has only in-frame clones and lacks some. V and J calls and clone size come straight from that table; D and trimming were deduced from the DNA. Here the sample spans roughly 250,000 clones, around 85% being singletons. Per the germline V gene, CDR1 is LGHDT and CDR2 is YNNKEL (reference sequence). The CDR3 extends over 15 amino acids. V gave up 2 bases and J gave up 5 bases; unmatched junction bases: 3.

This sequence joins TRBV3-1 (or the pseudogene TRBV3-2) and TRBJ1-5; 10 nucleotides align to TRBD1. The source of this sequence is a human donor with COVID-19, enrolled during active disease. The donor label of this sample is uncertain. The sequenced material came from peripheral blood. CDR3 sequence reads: CASSQNGQGDQPQHF. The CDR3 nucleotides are TGTGCCAGCAGCCAAAATGGACAGGGGGATCAGCCCCAGCATTTT.